A selection of T cell receptor beta chains follows, all from one sample in a study of T-cell reconstitution after alpha-beta-depleted transplantation in children. TCRdb processed the PCR reads anew with MiXCR; each CDR3 protein has one entry. The table has around 300,000 distinct CDR3 sequences, about a quarter seen once. The sequencing used PBMCs, mostly from graft donor cells, collected 180 days after TCRalphabeta/CD19-depleted stem cell transplant. These receptors originate from a male patient under 18 who had a stem cell transplant for acute lymphoblastic leukemia, so the T cells may come from the graft donor. CDR3s include the opening cysteine and the closing phenylalanine or tryptophan. D genes are given only for firm matches. The size field is filled for only some rows; it gives once, few, many or a size class.

V,size,D,J,DNA,CDR3
TRBV5-1,many,.,TRBJ2-1,TGCGCCAGCAGCTTGGGCTGGGGGGTAGCTAGCAATGAGCAGTTCTTC,CASSLGWGVASNEQFF
TRBV9,.,.,TRBJ2-7,TGTGCCAGCAGCGTAGCCACAGGGATGTCCTACGAGCAGTACTTC,CASSVATGMSYEQYF
TRBV29-1,.,.,TRBJ1-2,TGCAGCGTTGAAGATCCCCGGGGGGCACGCTACACCTTC,CSVEDPRGARYTF
TRBV5-1,.,.,TRBJ1-2,TGCGCCAGCCGAGGTAGTTCCCCCAGGAGAGACTATGGCTACACCTTC,CASRGSSPRRDYGYTF
TRBV19,.,.,TRBJ2-5,TGTGCCAGTAGTATAGGACCCAAAGGGGCCGAGACCCAGTACTTC,CASSIGPKGAETQYF
TRBV4-1,many,.,TRBJ2-2,TGCGCCAGCAGCCAGGCCTCTGGGCGGTTGAACACCGGGGAGCTGTTTTTT,CASSQASGRLNTGELFF
TRBV5-1,.,.,TRBJ2-7,TGCGCCAGCAGGTCCCTTTTATTGGGGAACTACGAGCAGTACTTC,CASRSLLLGNYEQYF
TRBV5-1,few,.,TRBJ1-1,TGCGCCAGCAGCTTGGAGGGCACGTACCACACTGAAGCTTTCTTT,CASSLEGTYHTEAFF
TRBV5-1,.,TRBD1,TRBJ2-5,TGCGCCAGCAGCCTCTGGACAGGGGCGGTTGCGACCCAGTACTTC,CASSLWTGAVATQYF
TRBV2,few,TRBD1,TRBJ1-4,TGTGCCAGCAGTGCGTACGGGACAGGACTTAATGAAAAACTGTTTTTT,CASSAYGTGLNEKLFF
TRBV20-1,.,.,TRBJ1-2,TGCAGTGCTAGAGGGGCGCAGCGGTCCTATGGCTACACCTTC,CSARGAQRSYGYTF
TRBV28,.,TRBD2,TRBJ2-7,TGTGCCAGCAGTTTCGGCGGGAGGGTCTACGAGCAGTACTTC,CASSFGGRVYEQYF
TRBV6-1,.,.,TRBJ1-1,TGTGCCAGCAGCTGGGGGAGGGACACTGAAGCTTTCTTT,CASSWGRDTEAFF
TRBV5-1,few,.,TRBJ1-4,TGCGCCAGCAGCTTTTTTGGGATTAATGAAAAACTGTTTTTT,CASSFFGINEKLFF
TRBV18,.,.,TRBJ2-1,TGTGCCAGCTCACCTTACGGGTCCGCGATATACAATGAGCAGTTCTTC,CASSPYGSAIYNEQFF
TRBV12-3/TRBV12-4,many,.,TRBJ2-7,TGTGCCAGCAGTCCCGGGTGGTACGAGCAGTACTTC,CASSPGWYEQYF
TRBV7-9,.,TRBD2,TRBJ2-1,TGTGCCAGCAGCCCGACTAGCGGGAGGCACTCCTACAATGAGCAGTTCTTC,CASSPTSGRHSYNEQFF
TRBV7-9,.,TRBD2,TRBJ2-3,TGTGCCAGCAGCTTGAAGGGACTAGCGGGAGGTCCAGATACGCAGTATTTT,CASSLKGLAGGPDTQYF
TRBV20-1,many,.,TRBJ2-5,TGCAGTGCTAGAGAGGGTGGGGGCGGCAAGGTGACCCAGTACTTC,CSAREGGGGKVTQYF
TRBV5-1,.,.,TRBJ1-4,TGCGCCAGCAGCTTGGCCGTCTGGTCAACTAATGAAAAACTGTTTTTT,CASSLAVWSTNEKLFF
TRBV5-5,few,.,TRBJ1-1,TGTGCCAGCAGCCCAACCCCCGGACAGCTTGGAGCTTTCTTT,CASSPTPGQLGAFF
TRBV13,.,TRBD1,TRBJ2-7,TGTGCCAGCAGCGCAGCCTGGGACAGCTCCTACGAGCAGTACTTC,CASSAAWDSSYEQYF
TRBV20-1,few,.,TRBJ1-5,TGCAGTGCTAGAGTGGGGGTCGTGGGCAATCAGCCCCAGCATTTT,CSARVGVVGNQPQHF
TRBV10-3,.,TRBD2,TRBJ2-7,TGTGCCATCAGCCCCGGGACTAGCGGTTCCTACGAGCAGTACTTC,CAISPGTSGSYEQYF
TRBV5-1,few,.,TRBJ2-1,TGCGCCAGCAGCACCCTTCGACGGGGTGAGCAGTTCTTC,CASSTLRRGEQFF
TRBV27,few,.,TRBJ1-2,TGTGCCAGCAGTTTAGGCCCTCGGCAGGGAAACTATGGCTACACCTTC,CASSLGPRQGNYGYTF
TRBV5-1,few,.,TRBJ2-2,TGCGCCAGCAGCTTCCACGAGGGACTCGCCTTGTCCGGGGAGCTGTTTTTT,CASSFHEGLALSGELFF
TRBV18,few,.,TRBJ1-1,TGTGCCAGCTCACCACGACAGGAGGGGACTGAAGCTTTCTTT,CASSPRQEGTEAFF
TRBV4-1,.,.,TRBJ2-1,TGCGCCAGCAGCCAAGAGCCTAGATCCTCCTTCAATGAGCAGTTCTTC,CASSQEPRSSFNEQFF
TRBV7-9,few,.,TRBJ2-7,TGTGCCAGCAGCTTAATTGGCGGAGTGAGCTCCTACGAGCAGTACTTC,CASSLIGGVSSYEQYF
TRBV6-5,few,.,TRBJ1-2,TGTGCCAGCAGTTATTTAGGAAACGACTACACCTTC,CASSYLGNDYTF
TRBV7-3,few,.,TRBJ2-3,TGTGCCAGCAGCTTCCTTCCGTCACCCTCAGATACGCAGTATTTT,CASSFLPSPSDTQYF
TRBV20-1,.,.,TRBJ2-1,TGCAGTGCTAGACCGGGACTTAAAAACAATGAGCAGTTCTTC,CSARPGLKNNEQFF
TRBV6-5,few,.,TRBJ2-3,TGTGCCAGCAGTTACAGGGCCGCAGATACGCAGTATTTT,CASSYRAADTQYF
TRBV27,few,TRBD2,TRBJ2-7,TGTGCCAGCGCGAAACTAGCGGGCTCCTACGAGCAGTACTTC,CASAKLAGSYEQYF
TRBV9,few,.,TRBJ2-3,TGTGCCAGCAGCGTAGTGCTTGGGGCCCCCGGATTGGGCACAGATACGCAGTATTTT,CASSVVLGAPGLGTDTQYF
TRBV7-9,few,.,TRBJ2-2,TGTGCCAGCAGCAACGCTGCCGGGACTCCGAACACCGGGGAGCTGTTTTTT,CASSNAAGTPNTGELFF
TRBV18,few,.,TRBJ1-4,TGTGCCAGCTCATCATCGAGGGATTCTGAAAAACTGTTTTTT,CASSSSRDSEKLFF
TRBV20-1,.,TRBD1,TRBJ2-7,TGCAGTGCCTCGACAGGGATCGAGCAGTACTTC,CSASTGIEQYF
TRBV7-3,.,.,TRBJ2-7,TGTGCCAGCAGCTTAAAGGGTGGAGGCAGGGGCTACGAGCAGTACTTC,CASSLKGGGRGYEQYF
TRBV12-3/TRBV12-4,.,.,TRBJ2-7,TGTGCCAGCAGTTCGGCGGGCCCCTCCTACGAGCAGTACTTC,CASSSAGPSYEQYF
TRBV9,few,.,TRBJ1-5,TGTGCCAGCAGCGTAGGAGGGGATGCGCGCAATCAGCCCCAGCATTTT,CASSVGGDARNQPQHF
TRBV12-3/TRBV12-4,few,.,TRBJ1-4,TGTGCCAGCAGTTTCGGAGGCGCAACTAATGAAAAACTGTTTTTT,CASSFGGATNEKLFF
TRBV12-3/TRBV12-4,few,.,TRBJ2-6,TGTGCCAGCAGGAACGGACAAGCTGGGGCCAACGTCCTGACTTTC,CASRNGQAGANVLTF
TRBV21-1,.,.,TRBJ2-7,TGTGCCAGCAGCAAGACAGACAAGCAGTACTTC,CASSKTDKQYF
TRBV11-1,.,.,TRBJ2-7,TGTGCCAGCAGCTTAAGTCCGAGACAGGCACCCTACGAGCAGTACTTC,CASSLSPRQAPYEQYF
TRBV11-1,few,.,TRBJ1-1,TGTGCCAGCAGCCACAGGACCGAAGCTTTCTTT,CASSHRTEAFF
TRBV12-3/TRBV12-4,many,.,TRBJ1-1,TGTGCCAGCAGTGCACCTCAAGTAGGTAGACCTGAAGCTTTCTTT,CASSAPQVGRPEAFF
TRBV9,.,.,TRBJ2-1,TGTGCCAGCAGCGTCGTGGAGAGCTCCTACAATGAGCAGTTCTTC,CASSVVESSYNEQFF
TRBV7-9,.,.,TRBJ2-5,TGTGCCAGCAGCTTATCCGTATTAGGAGAGACCCAGTACTTC,CASSLSVLGETQYF
TRBV5-1,once,.,TRBJ2-2,TGCGCCAGCAGCCAATCAGGGTATTTGGCCGGGGAGCTGTTTTTT,CASSQSGYLAGELFF
TRBV7-9,few,TRBD1,TRBJ1-5,TGTGCCAGCAGCTCCCCGGGACAGGAGGGCCAGCCCCAGCATTTT,CASSSPGQEGQPQHF
TRBV5-5,few,.,TRBJ1-6,TGTGCCAGCAAGGCTCCCAGGGCCGGTTCACCCCTCCACTTT,CASKAPRAGSPLHF
TRBV28,.,.,TRBJ1-4,TGTGCCTCCATTGGGTTTAATGAAAAACTGTTTTTT,CASIGFNEKLFF
TRBV5-1,.,TRBD1,TRBJ2-5,TGCGCCAGCAGCGGACAGGGGCCTCAAGAGACCCAGTACTTC,CASSGQGPQETQYF
TRBV5-1,.,.,TRBJ2-2,TGCGCCAGCAGCTTTGAGGGAGGCACCGGGGAGCTGTTTTTT,CASSFEGGTGELFF
TRBV12-3/TRBV12-4,.,.,TRBJ2-4,TGTGCCAGCAGTTTAGGACACCTAGCCAAAAACATTCAGTACTTC,CASSLGHLAKNIQYF
TRBV3-1,.,TRBD2,TRBJ2-3,TGTGCCAGCAGCATCCGGACTAGCGGGTGGACAGATACGCAGTATTTT,CASSIRTSGWTDTQYF
TRBV20-1,.,TRBD2,TRBJ2-1,TGCAGTGCCAAGGGAGGGACTCGCTCCTACAATGAGCAGTTCTTC,CSAKGGTRSYNEQFF